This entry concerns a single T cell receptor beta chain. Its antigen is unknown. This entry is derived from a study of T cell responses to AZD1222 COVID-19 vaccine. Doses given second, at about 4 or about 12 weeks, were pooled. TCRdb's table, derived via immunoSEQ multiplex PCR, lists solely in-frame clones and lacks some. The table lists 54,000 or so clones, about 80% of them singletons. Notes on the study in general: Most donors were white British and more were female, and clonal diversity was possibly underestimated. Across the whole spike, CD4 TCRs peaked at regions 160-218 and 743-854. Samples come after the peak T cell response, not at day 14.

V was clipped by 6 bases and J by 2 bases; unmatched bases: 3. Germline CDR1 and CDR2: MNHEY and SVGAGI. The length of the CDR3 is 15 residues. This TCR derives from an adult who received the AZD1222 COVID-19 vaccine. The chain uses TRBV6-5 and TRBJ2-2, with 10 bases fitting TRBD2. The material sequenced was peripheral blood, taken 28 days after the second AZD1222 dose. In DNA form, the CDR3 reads TGTGCCAGCAGCGGACTAGCGGCTAACACCGGGGAGCTGTTTTTT. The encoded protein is CASSGLAANTGELFF.